This T cell receptor (beta chain) was sequenced for a study of blood T cells in healthy people across ages. Notes on the study in general: Because sorting was not performed, PBMCs prevented conclusive naive versus antigen-experienced comparison. Considered underestimates were the diversity estimates obtained from one million T cells.

Germline V gene lookup returns CDR1 MNHEY and CDR2 SVGAGI. Trimming pared 4 bases from V and 7 bases from J, leaving 7 bases between. The length of the CDR3 is 12 residues. On this clonotype: Its antigen is not known.

A second about 7 to 11 cycle PCR used barcoded and J-beta primers. Per sample, CDR3-containing paired-end reads numbered at least 2.5 million. TCRdb processed the 5' RACE reads anew with MiXCR; each CDR3 protein has one entry. The sample yields approximately 900,000 distinct CDR3 sequences, about 44% seen once. Collection of ten milliliters of peripheral blood was performed for each donor. Material for sequencing was blood. The chain carries TRBV6-5 and TRBJ2-2; D is ambiguous. This TCR was recovered from a man aged 25-40 years in good health. CDR3 residues: CASSFWRGELFF. For the CDR3, the DNA is TGTGCCAGCAGTTTCTGGCGCGGGGAGCTGTTTTTT.